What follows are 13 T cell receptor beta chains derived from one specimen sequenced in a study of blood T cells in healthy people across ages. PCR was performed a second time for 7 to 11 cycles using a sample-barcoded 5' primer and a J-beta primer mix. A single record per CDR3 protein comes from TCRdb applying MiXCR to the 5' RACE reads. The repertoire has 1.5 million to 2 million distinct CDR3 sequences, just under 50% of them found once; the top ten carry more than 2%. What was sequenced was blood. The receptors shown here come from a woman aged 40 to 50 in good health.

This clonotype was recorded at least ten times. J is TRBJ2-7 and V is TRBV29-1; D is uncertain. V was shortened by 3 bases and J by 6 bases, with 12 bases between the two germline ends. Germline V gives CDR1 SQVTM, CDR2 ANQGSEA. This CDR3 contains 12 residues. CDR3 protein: CSVDGNPGEQYF. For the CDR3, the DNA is TGCAGCGTTGATGGGAACCCTGGCGAGCAGTACTTC.

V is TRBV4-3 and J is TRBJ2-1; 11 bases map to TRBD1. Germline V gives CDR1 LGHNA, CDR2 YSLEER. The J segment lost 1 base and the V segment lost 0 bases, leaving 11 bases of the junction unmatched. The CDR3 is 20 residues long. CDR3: CASSQEAGTGGWGSYNEQFF. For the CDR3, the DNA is TGCGCCAGCAGCCAAGAGGCCGGGACAGGGGGATGGGGATCCTACAATGAGCAGTTCTTC.

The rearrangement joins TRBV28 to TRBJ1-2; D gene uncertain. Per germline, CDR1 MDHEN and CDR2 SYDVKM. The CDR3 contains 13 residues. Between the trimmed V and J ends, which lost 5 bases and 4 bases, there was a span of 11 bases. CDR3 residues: CASSATRLYGYTF. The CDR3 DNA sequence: TGTGCCAGCAGTGCGACCCGACTCTATGGCTACACCTTC.

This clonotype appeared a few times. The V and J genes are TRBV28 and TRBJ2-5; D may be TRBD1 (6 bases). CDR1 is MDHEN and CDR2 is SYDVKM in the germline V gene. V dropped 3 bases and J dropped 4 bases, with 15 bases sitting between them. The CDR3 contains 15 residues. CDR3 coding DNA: TGTGCCAGCAGTTTTTGGGGACAACTCGCAGAGACCCAGTACTTC. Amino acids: CASSFWGQLAETQYF.

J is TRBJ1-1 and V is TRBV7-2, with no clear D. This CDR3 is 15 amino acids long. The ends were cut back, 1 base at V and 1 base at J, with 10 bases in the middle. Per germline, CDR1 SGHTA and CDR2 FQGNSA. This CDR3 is CASSLEDLGNTEAFF. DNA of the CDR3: TGTGCCAGCAGCTTAGAAGACCTAGGGAACACTGAAGCTTTCTTT.

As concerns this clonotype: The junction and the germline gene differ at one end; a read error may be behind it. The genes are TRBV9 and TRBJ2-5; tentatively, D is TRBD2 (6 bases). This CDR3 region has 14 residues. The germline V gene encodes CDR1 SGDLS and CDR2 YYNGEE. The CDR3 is CANSGHGGQETQYF. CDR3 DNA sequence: TGTGCCAACAGCGGACACGGGGGCCAAGAGACCCAGTACTTC.

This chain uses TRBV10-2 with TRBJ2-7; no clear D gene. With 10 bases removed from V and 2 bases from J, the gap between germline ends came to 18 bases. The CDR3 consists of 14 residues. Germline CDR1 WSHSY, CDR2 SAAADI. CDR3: CAKVWASAPYEQYF. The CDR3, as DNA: TGCGCCAAGGTTTGGGCGAGCGCGCCCTACGAGCAGTACTTC.

The CDR3 coding sequence is TGTGCCAGCAGCTCCGACAGGGGGCGGCAAGAGACCCAGTACTTC. Its protein is CASSSDRGRQETQYF. This chain joins TRBV7-9 and TRBJ2-5; 10 bases fit TRBD1. The CDR3 consists of 15 residues. Germline-derived CDR1 and CDR2 are SEHNR and FQNEAQ (reference sequence). V was pared by 4 bases and J by 2 bases, with 4 bases of the junction left unmatched.

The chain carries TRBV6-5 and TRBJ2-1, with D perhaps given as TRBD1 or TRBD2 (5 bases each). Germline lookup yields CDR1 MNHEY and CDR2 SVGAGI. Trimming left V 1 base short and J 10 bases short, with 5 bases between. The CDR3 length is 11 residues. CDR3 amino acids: CASSYWGEQFF. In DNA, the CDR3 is TGTGCCAGCAGTTACTGGGGGGAGCAGTTCTTC.

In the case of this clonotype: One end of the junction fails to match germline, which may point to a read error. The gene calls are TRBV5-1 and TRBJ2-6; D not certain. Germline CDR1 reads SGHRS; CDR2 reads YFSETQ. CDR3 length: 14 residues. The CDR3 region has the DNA TGCGTCAGCAGCTCCATCACTGGGGCCAACGTCCTGACTTTC. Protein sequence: CVSSSITGANVLTF. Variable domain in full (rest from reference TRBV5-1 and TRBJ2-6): KAGVTQTPRYLIKTRGQQVTLSCSPISGHRSVSWYQQTPGQGLQFLFEYFSETQRNKGNFPGRFSGRQFSNSRSEMNVSTLELGDSALYLCVSSSITGANVLTFGAGSRLTVL.

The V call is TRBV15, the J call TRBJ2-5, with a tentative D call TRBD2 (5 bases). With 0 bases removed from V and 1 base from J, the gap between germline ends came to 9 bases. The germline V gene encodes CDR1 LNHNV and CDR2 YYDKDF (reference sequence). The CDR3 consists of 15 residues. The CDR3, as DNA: TGTGCCACCAGCAGAGATCGGGGATCCCAAGAGACCCAGTACTTC. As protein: CATSRDRGSQETQYF.

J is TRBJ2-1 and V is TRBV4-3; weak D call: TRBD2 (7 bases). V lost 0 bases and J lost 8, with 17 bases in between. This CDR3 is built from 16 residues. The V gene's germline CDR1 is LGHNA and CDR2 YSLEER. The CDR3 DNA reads TGCGCCAGCAGCCAAGATCTGGGGGGGGGCGGCCATGAGCAGTTCTTC. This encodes CASSQDLGGGGHEQFF.

In DNA, the CDR3 is TGTGCCAGCAGCTCCCGGACAGGGGGCAGTTTAGATACGCAGTATTTT. Translation: CASSSRTGGSLDTQYF. The rearrangement links TRBV7-9 to TRBJ2-3; 11 bases fit TRBD1. Germline V gives CDR1 SEHNR, CDR2 FQNEAQ (reference sequence). The CDR3 is 16 amino acids. The trim removed 4 bases at V and 5 bases at J, leaving 8 bases unmatched.